The clone carrying this TCR beta chain was recorded once. This record belongs to a study of blood T cell repertoires in COVID-19. Study context: Nucleic acid was either cDNA or gDNA, and it came from T cells, B-cell-depleted T cells, or PBMCs.

Original handling: Reference gene primers were amplified, and this amplification served to estimate nucleated cell counts. Clones were read by immunoSEQ multiplex PCR, and TCRdb kept only the in-frame ones, dropping some. V and J calls and clone size are copied from that table; D and trimming were computed from the DNA. There are tens of thousands of clones in the sample; 85% to 90% occur only once, and about 6.8% lies in the top ten. Enrolled during active infection, Seattle patients were then followed longitudinally. The junction had 2 bases not matched to a gene; V was cut back by 3 bases and J by 8 bases. The length of the CDR3 is 12 residues. Germline-derived CDR1 and CDR2 are KGHSH and LQKENI.

Specimen: peripheral blood. The TCR sequence derives from a woman aged 60-70 years with COVID-19, enrolled during active disease. The chain recombines TRBV18 with TRBJ2-3, with 7 bases that match TRBD2. DNA for the CDR3: TGTGCCAGCTCACCCGAGCGGGGTACGCAGTATTTT. Protein sequence: CASSPERGTQYF.